Each of the 30 T cell receptor beta chains below was sequenced from the same sample in a study of T cell repertoires in cytomegalovirus infection. One entry per CDR3 protein results from TCRdb running MiXCR on the reads. The sample consists of under 850,000 distinct CDR3 sequences, 35% of them appearing once. Specimen: PBMCs. The receptors here all came from a human donor in good health (CMV status not recorded). Some clones in this sample may be carry-over from other donors' samples.

The rearrangement uses TRBV5-1 and TRBJ2-3; weak D call: TRBD1 (6 bases). This CDR3 has 16 residues. Germline V gene data show CDR1 as SGHRS and CDR2 as YFSETQ. V was trimmed by 4 bases and J by 1 base, leaving 16 bases between them. The CDR3 sequence: CASSPRPGACTDTQYF. CDR3 nucleotides: TGCGCCAGCAGCCCCAGGCCAGGGGCTTGCACAGATACGCAGTATTTT.

The J gene is TRBJ2-3, the V gene TRBV5-1; D possibly corresponds to TRBD1 (5 bases). Germline CDR1 is SGHRS and CDR2 is YFSETQ. The CDR3 spans 16 residues. V lost 0 bases to trimming and J lost 3 bases, with 14 bases between them. CDR3: CASSLAARVRTDTQYF. CDR3 sequence (DNA): TGCGCCAGCAGCTTGGCCGCCAGGGTGAGGACAGATACGCAGTATTTT.

This chain links TRBV27 with TRBJ1-1; maybe TRBD1 (6 bases). Germline CDR1 is MNHEY and CDR2 is SMNVEV (reference sequence). CDR3 length equals 15 residues. Trimming stripped 4 bases from V and 3 bases from J, with 15 bases between. The CDR3 bases are TGTGCCAGCAGTTCTCCAGGGGAACCGGACACTGAAGCTTTCTTT. Its protein is CASSSPGEPDTEAFF.

As DNA, the CDR3 is TGCAGTGCTAGGCCAGTTAGCAGAGGTTCCTACGAGCAGTACTTC. Translation gives CSARPVSRGSYEQYF. The J gene is TRBJ2-7, the V gene TRBV20-1, with D unclear. Per the germline V gene, CDR1 is DFQATT and CDR2 is SNEGSKA (reference sequence). CDR3 size: 15 residues. Trimming stripped 3 bases from V and 1 base from J, with 16 bases between.

This clonotype was observed at least ten times. The V gene is TRBV7-8, the J gene TRBJ2-3; D gene unclear. The CDR3 consists of 17 residues. The germline gives CDR1 SGHVS, CDR2 FQNEAQ. Trimming shortened V by 0 bases and J by 4 bases, and 17 bases separated the two germline ends. The CDR3 protein is CASSLAPVGSRPDTQYF. For the CDR3, the DNA is TGTGCCAGCAGCTTAGCGCCGGTGGGGTCTCGCCCAGATACGCAGTATTTT. The full variable domain, in which reference TRBV7-8 and TRBJ2-3 provide the parts outside the CDR3, is GAGVSQSPRYKVAKRGQDVALRCDPISGHVSLFWYQQALGQGPEFLTYFQNEAQLDKSGLPSDRFFAERPEGSVSTLKIQRTQQEDSAVYLCASSLAPVGSRPDTQYFGPGTRLTVL.

The chain combines TRBV7-4 with TRBJ2-7, with a possible D match to TRBD1 (5 bases). The CDR3 extends over 14 amino acids. Trimming stripped 1 base from V and 3 bases from J, with 10 bases between. CDR1 and CDR2 (germline): SGHVT, SQSDAQ. The CDR3 nucleotides read TGTGCCAGCAGCTTAGTGGGGCAGAACTACGAGCAGTACTTC. Translated: CASSLVGQNYEQYF.

This clonotype has just a few counts. The gene calls are TRBV27 and TRBJ1-3; D call uncertain. Per the germline V gene, CDR1 is MNHEY and CDR2 is SMNVEV (reference sequence). With 3 bases removed from V and 0 bases from J, the gap between germline ends came to 9 bases. The CDR3 runs to 15 residues. The CDR3 loop reads CASSLSRSSGNTIYF. In nucleotides, the CDR3 is TGTGCCAGCAGTTTGTCACGGAGCTCTGGAAACACCATATATTTT.

The chain uses TRBV4-1 and TRBJ2-7; D ambiguous. Per germline, CDR1 MGHRA and CDR2 YSYEKL. CDR3 size: 14 residues. V was shortened by 2 bases and J by 6 bases, with 14 bases between the two germline ends. The CDR3 nucleotides read TGCGCCAGCAGCCAAACTCCAGCGCCCATCGAGCAGTACTTC. Residues: CASSQTPAPIEQYF.

This clonotype was recorded many times. The chain uses TRBV7-2 and TRBJ2-1; TRBD2 agrees at 8 bases. The V and J ends lost 5 bases and 6 bases, in that order; junction bases with no gene match: 9. This CDR3 contains 15 residues. Germline V gives CDR1 SGHTA, CDR2 FQGNSA. CDR3 sequence (DNA): TGTGCCAGCAGCGCCACTAGCGGAAGGGGCAATGAGCAGTTCTTC. Translated, it gives CASSATSGRGNEQFF.

This clonotype was counted only a few times. The V call is TRBV6-5, the J call TRBJ1-4, with 7 bases identical to TRBD1. The CDR3 loop spans 14 amino acids. Germline trimming cut 5 bases from V and 3 bases from J; bases unmatched to any gene: 3. In germline, CDR1 is MNHEY, CDR2 SVGAGI. CDR3 loop: CASSRQGSNEKLFF. In nucleotides, the CDR3 is TGTGCCAGCAGTCGACAGGGATCTAATGAAAAACTGTTTTTT.

The chain uses TRBV20-1 and TRBJ2-7, with TRBD2 identical over 11 bases. Germline loops: CDR1 DFQATT, CDR2 SNEGSKA (reference sequence). The CDR3 has 14 residues. With V trimmed by 7 bases and J by 1 base, 6 bases remained unmatched. CDR3 nucleotide sequence: TGCAGTGTAGGACTAGCGGGCACTTCCTACGAGCAGTACTTC. Translation: CSVGLAGTSYEQYF.

Many counts were recorded for this clonotype. The chain uses TRBV7-8 and TRBJ2-3, with 9 nucleotides matching TRBD2. In germline, CDR1 is SGHVS, CDR2 FQNEAQ. The junction had 11 bases not matched to a gene; V was cut back by 5 bases and J by 5 bases. The CDR3 loop spans 16 amino acids. CDR3 in amino acids: CASSNGTSLIRDTQYF. In DNA form, the CDR3 reads TGTGCCAGCAGCAATGGGACTAGCTTGATTCGAGATACGCAGTATTTT.

The V call is TRBV29-1, the J call TRBJ1-4; TRBD1 aligns across 10 bases. V shed 6 bases and J 5 bases; nucleotides not matched to a gene: 6. The germline CDR1 and CDR2 sequences are SQVTM and ANQGSEA. The CDR3 sequence is 14 residues long. The CDR3 DNA follows: TGCAGCGTGGGGACAGGGGATAGGAATGAAAAACTGTTTTTT. Residues: CSVGTGDRNEKLFF. Based on the CDR3 plus reference TRBV29-1 and TRBJ1-4, the full variable domain is SAVISQKPSRDICQRGTSLTIQCQVDSQVTMMFWYRQQPGQSLTLIATANQGSEATYESGFVIDKFPISRPNLTFSTLTVSNMSPEDSSIYLCSVGTGDRNEKLFFGSGTQLSVL.

The V call is TRBV15, the J call TRBJ2-7, with TRBD1 as a possible D gene (6 bases). Germline CDR1 LNHNV, CDR2 YYDKDF (reference sequence). CDR3 length: 12 residues. Trimming took 0 bases from V and 10 from J, leaving 10 bases between them. CDR3 bases: TGTGCCACCAGCAGAGATGGGACACGTCAGTACTTC. It specifies CATSRDGTRQYF.

The V gene is TRBV15, the J gene TRBJ2-1; unclear D gene. The CDR3 extends over 14 amino acids. Germline-derived CDR1 and CDR2 are LNHNV and YYDKDF (reference sequence). Trimming stripped 8 bases from V and 0 bases from J, with 11 bases between. CDR3 sequence reads: CATSQESSYNEQFF. CDR3 nucleotide sequence: TGTGCCACCTCTCAGGAGAGCTCCTACAATGAGCAGTTCTTC.

The V and J genes are TRBV4-1 and TRBJ1-2; perhaps TRBD1 as D (6 bases). The V gene lost 3 bases and the J gene lost 0 bases, with 11 bases spanning the gap. Germline CDR1 MGHRA, CDR2 YSYEKL. CDR3 length: 15 amino acids. In DNA, the CDR3 is TGCGCCAGCAGCCAGCGACAGGAGACTAACTATGGCTACACCTTC. This gives the protein CASSQRQETNYGYTF.

This clonotype has just a few counts. In DNA form, the CDR3 reads TGTGCCAGCAGCTTAGGGAGCCGGATAGCAACTAATGAAAAACTGTTTTTT. As protein: CASSLGSRIATNEKLFF. The V gene is TRBV7-2, the J gene TRBJ1-4; D is uncertain. V lost 1 base and J lost 0, with 12 bases in between. The CDR3 length is 17 residues. The V gene's germline CDR1 is SGHTA and CDR2 FQGNSA.

The V gene is TRBV20-1, the J gene TRBJ2-1; D may be TRBD2 (5 bases). Germline assignment: CDR1 DFQATT and CDR2 SNEGSKA (reference sequence). This CDR3 spans 12 amino acids. V was pared by 5 bases and J by 7 bases, with 12 bases between. DNA of the CDR3: TGCAGTGCTTCCTTGGACTGGAATGAGCAGTTCTTC. It specifies CSASLDWNEQFF.

The rearrangement links TRBV29-1 to TRBJ2-3; 11 bases match TRBD2. Germline loops: CDR1 SQVTM, CDR2 ANQGSEA. There are 12 residues in the CDR3. CDR3 loop: CSSGRGPDTQYF. The CDR3, as DNA: TGCAGTAGCGGGAGGGGACCAGATACGCAGTATTTT.

The chain is built from TRBV28 and TRBJ2-1; 10 positions match TRBD2. J lost 4 bases, V lost 6 bases, and 9 bases had no gene match. Germline V CDR1 and CDR2: MDHEN, SYDVKM. This CDR3 contains 16 residues. The CDR3 sequence: CASSHLAGVSYNEQFF. CDR3 sequence (DNA): TGTGCCAGCAGCCATCTAGCGGGAGTTTCGTACAATGAGCAGTTCTTC. The variable domain in full, with the rest retrieved from reference TRBV28 and TRBJ2-1, is DVKVTQSSRYLVKRTGEKVFLECVQDMDHENMFWYRQDPGLGLRLIYFSYDVKMKEKGDIPEGYSVSREKKERFSLILESASTNQTSMYLCASSHLAGVSYNEQFFGPGTRLTVL.

This clonotype was detected a few times. The rearrangement links TRBV2 to TRBJ2-5; 12 positions match TRBD2. The CDR3 contains 15 residues. V dropped 10 bases and J dropped 3; count of bases not matched to a gene: 9. Per germline, CDR1 SNHLY and CDR2 FYNNEI. CDR3 bases: TGTGCCATCATGCAGACTAGCGGGAGTGAAGAGACCCAGTACTTC. Its translation: CAIMQTSGSEETQYF.

This clonotype was counted only a few times. The chain carries TRBV12-3 or TRBV12-4 and TRBJ1-2; 7 bases align to TRBD1. The CDR3 loop spans 15 amino acids. Trimming at V came to 7 bases and at J to 3 bases, leaving 11 bases not matched to a gene. The CDR3 DNA reads as TGTGCCAGCACCCTCGGGGCAGGGGGAGACTATGGCTACACCTTC. Its protein product is CASTLGAGGDYGYTF.

The table lists this clonotype with a count of one. This sequence may be a read error, since a much larger clone differs from it by one base. V usage is TRBV7-2 and J usage is TRBJ2-5; possibly TRBD1 for D (6 bases). Germline values: CDR1 SGHTA, CDR2 FQGNSA. The V end lost 8 bases, the J end lost 3 bases, and 31 bases lay between the germline ends. CDR3 length: 19 residues. CDR3 in amino acids: CASCPKSTGNLLLKETQYF. CDR3 DNA: TGTGCCAGCTGCCCGAAAAGTACAGGGAACCTGCTGTTGAAAGAGACCCAGTACTTC.

The table lists this clonotype with many counts. This chain links TRBV25-1 with TRBJ1-6; D uncertain. The V gene lost 3 bases and the J gene lost 10 bases, with 13 bases spanning the gap. The germline V gene has CDR1 MGHDK and CDR2 SYGVNS. The CDR3 is 14 residues long. CDR3 sequence reads: CASSEFLANSPLHF. For the CDR3, the DNA is TGTGCCAGCAGTGAGTTTTTGGCAAACTCACCCCTCCACTTT.

The V call is TRBV6-5, the J call TRBJ2-4; TRBD1 aligns across 8 bases. The ends lost 2 bases at V and 6 bases at J; junction bases unmatched: 9. This CDR3 contains 16 residues. Germline V lookup: CDR1 MNHEY, CDR2 SVGAGI. For the CDR3, the DNA is TGTGCCAGCAGTTACGACTCAGGACAGGGTAGAAACATTCAGTACTTC. Amino acids: CASSYDSGQGRNIQYF.

This CDR3 reads CASTRGVQNEQFF. The CDR3 DNA reads as TGTGCCAGTACGCGGGGGGTACAGAATGAGCAGTTCTTC. This rearrangement joins TRBV19 to TRBJ2-1; TRBD2 aligns across 8 bases. Germline trimming cut 7 bases from V and 7 bases from J; bases unmatched to any gene: 6. Germline lookup yields CDR1 LNHDA and CDR2 SQIVND (reference sequence). The CDR3 runs 13 residues. Full variable domain (rest looked up from reference TRBV19 and TRBJ2-1): DGGITQSPKYLFRKEGQNVTLSCEQNLNHDAMYWYRQDPGQGLRLIYYSQIVNDFQKGDIAEGYSVSREKKESFPLTVTSAQKNPTAFYLCASTRGVQNEQFFGPGTRLTVL.

About this clonotype: The junction does not match germline at one end; this may be a read error. The chain carries TRBV7-4 and TRBJ2-1, with D possibly TRBD2 on 5 matching bases. This CDR3 region has 12 residues. Germline lookup yields CDR1 SGHVT and CDR2 SQSDAQ. In DNA, the CDR3 is TGTGCCAGCAGCTTAGAGACTAATGCGCAGTTCTTC. Its protein is CASSLETNAQFF.

Ten or more counts support this clonotype. CDR3 DNA: TGTGCCAGCAGTTTGACTAGCGGGGTGGGGACAGATACGCAGTATTTT. This sequence encodes CASSLTSGVGTDTQYF. The chain links TRBV7-2 to TRBJ2-3; 11 bases are shared with TRBD2. CDR3 length equals 16 residues. Germline CDR1 SGHTA, CDR2 FQGNSA. V was clipped by 6 bases and J by 3 bases; unmatched bases: 8.

This clonotype was recorded a few times. The chain has TRBV28 and TRBJ2-1; D may be TRBD2 (6 bases). The germline V and J ends were trimmed by 7 bases and 7 bases, with 14 bases remaining between them. This CDR3 has 13 residues. Germline CDR1 MDHEN, CDR2 SYDVKM. CDR3 sequence (DNA): TGTGCCAGCACGGAGGGCGCTCGGAATGAGCAGTTCTTC. This encodes CASTEGARNEQFF.

This clonotype occurred a few times. This chain uses TRBV12-3 or TRBV12-4 with TRBJ2-1; D not certain. Between the trimmed V and J ends, which lost 6 bases and 6 bases, there was a span of 18 bases. CDR3 size: 15 residues. The CDR3 protein is CASSSPPPKANEQFF. The CDR3 region has the DNA TGTGCCAGCAGCTCCCCCCCCCCAAAAGCCAATGAGCAGTTCTTC.